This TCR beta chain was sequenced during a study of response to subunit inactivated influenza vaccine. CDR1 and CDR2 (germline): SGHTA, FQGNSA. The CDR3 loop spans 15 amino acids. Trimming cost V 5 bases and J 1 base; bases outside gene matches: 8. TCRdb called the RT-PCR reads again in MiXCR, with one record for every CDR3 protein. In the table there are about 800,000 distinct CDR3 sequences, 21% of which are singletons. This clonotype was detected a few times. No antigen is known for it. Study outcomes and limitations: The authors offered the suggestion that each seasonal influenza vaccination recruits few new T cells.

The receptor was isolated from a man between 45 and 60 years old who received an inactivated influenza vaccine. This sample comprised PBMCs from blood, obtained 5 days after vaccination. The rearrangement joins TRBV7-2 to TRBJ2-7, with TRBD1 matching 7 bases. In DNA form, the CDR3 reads TGTGCCAGCAGCATAGACAGGGCCCTTTCCTACGAGCAGTACTTC. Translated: CASSIDRALSYEQYF.